Reported below is one TCR beta chain. This record comes from a study of blood T cell repertoires in COVID-19. Clones were sequenced by immunoSEQ multiplex PCR, and TCRdb holds only the in-frame ones, with some missing. The sample records fewer than 250,000 clones, roughly 77% being singletons. V dropped 4 bases and J dropped 7 bases, with 11 bases sitting between them. Germline V gives CDR1 SNHLY, CDR2 FYNNEI. This CDR3 is built from 13 residues. V usage is TRBV2 and J usage is TRBJ2-1; no reliable D call. The origin of this receptor is a woman between 50 and 59 years old with acute COVID-19. Sequenced: PBMCs or T cells enriched from blood (not recorded which). The CDR3 DNA sequence: TGTGCCAGCAGTGGCAGATTTAAGAATGAGCAGTTCTTC. Protein: CASSGRFKNEQFF.